This TCR beta chain was sequenced during a study of Tregs in tolerant kidney transplant recipients. Study-level points and caveats: Few patients were studied, so findings need validation in larger groups. For some patients, primers changed over time, blocking nucleotide-level comparison.

Unstimulated Tregs (CD4+CD25+CD127-) and CD4+CD25- non-Tregs were sorted from PBMCs. CDR1 and CDR2 (germline): MNHNS, SASEGT. CDR3 length: 14 amino acids. The V end was cut by 7 bases, the J end by 4 bases, with 16 bases between. The assay was immunoSEQ multiplex PCR, and TCRdb's table has in-frame clones only and misses some. The sample has under 80,000 clones; 70% to 90% are singletons. Of note for this clone: Its antigen remains unidentified.

The J gene is TRBJ1-2, the V gene TRBV6-1; D unclear. This TCR came from a human donor who received a combined kidney and bone marrow transplant. The sequencing here drew on Tregs from blood, taken before the transplant. The CDR3 nucleotides are TGTGCCAGCACGATCGGGAGGGAGGCCTATGGCTACACCTTC. This codes for CASTIGREAYGYTF.